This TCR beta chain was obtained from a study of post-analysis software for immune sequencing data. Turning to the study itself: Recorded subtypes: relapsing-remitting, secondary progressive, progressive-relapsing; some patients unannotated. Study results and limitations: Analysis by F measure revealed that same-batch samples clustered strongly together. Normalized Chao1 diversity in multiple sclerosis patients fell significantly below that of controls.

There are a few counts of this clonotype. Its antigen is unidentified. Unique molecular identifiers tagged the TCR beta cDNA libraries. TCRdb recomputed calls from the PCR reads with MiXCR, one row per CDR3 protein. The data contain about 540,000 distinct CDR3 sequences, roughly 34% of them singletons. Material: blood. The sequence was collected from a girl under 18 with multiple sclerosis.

In DNA form, the CDR3 reads TGTGCCAGCAGCTTAGAGGTGGGATGGGGTCAGCCCCAGCATTTT. Amino acids: CASSLEVGWGQPQHF. The chain has TRBV7-2 and TRBJ1-5; D remains unclear. Trimming took 1 base from V and 6 from J, leaving 13 bases between them. Per the germline V gene, CDR1 is SGHTA and CDR2 is FQGNSA. This CDR3 contains 15 residues. The whole variable domain, remainder taken from reference TRBV7-2 and TRBJ1-5, is GAGVSQSPSNKVTEKGKDVELRCDPISGHTALYWYRQSLGQGLEFLIYFQGNSAPDKSGLPSDRFSAERTGGSVSTLTIQRTQQEDSAVYLCASSLEVGWGQPQHFGDGTRLSIL.